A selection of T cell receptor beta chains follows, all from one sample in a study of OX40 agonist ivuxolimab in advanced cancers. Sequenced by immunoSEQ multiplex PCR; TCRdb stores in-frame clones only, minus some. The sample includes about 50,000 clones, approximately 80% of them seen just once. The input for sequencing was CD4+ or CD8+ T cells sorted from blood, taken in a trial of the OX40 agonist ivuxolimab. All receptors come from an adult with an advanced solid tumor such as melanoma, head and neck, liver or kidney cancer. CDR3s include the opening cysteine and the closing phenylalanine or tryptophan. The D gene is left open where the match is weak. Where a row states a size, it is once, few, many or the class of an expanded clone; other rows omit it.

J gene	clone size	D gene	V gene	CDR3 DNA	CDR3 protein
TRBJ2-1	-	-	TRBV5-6	TGTGCCAGCAGCTTTCTAAGCTCCTACAATGAGCAGTTCTTC	CASSFLSSYNEQFF
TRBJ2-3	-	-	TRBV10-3	TGTGCCATCAGTGAGTCAAACAGGAAGACAGATACGCAGTATTTT	CAISESNRKTDTQYF
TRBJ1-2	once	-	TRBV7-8	TGTGCCAGCAGCTTCTCGGGGCTTTATGGCTACACCTTC	CASSFSGLYGYTF
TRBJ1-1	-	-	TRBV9	TGTGCCAGCAGCGTAGACGGCAGAGCGAACACTGAAGCTTTCTTT	CASSVDGRANTEAFF
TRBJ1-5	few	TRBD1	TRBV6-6	TGTGCCAGCAGGTCCCGACAGGGGGCGAATCAGCCCCAGCATTTT	CASRSRQGANQPQHF
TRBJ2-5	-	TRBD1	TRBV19	TGTGCCAGTAGTACGGGACAGGGAGGGACCCAGTACTTC	CASSTGQGGTQYF
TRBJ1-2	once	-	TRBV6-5	TGTGCCAGCAAGCCAGACAGGACCTCTAACTATGGCTACACCTTC	CASKPDRTSNYGYTF
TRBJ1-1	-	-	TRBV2	TGTGCCAGCAGCCGGGACACTTACACTGAAGCTTTCTTT	CASSRDTYTEAFF
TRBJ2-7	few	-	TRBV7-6	TGTGCCAGCAGCGGCGGGACAAGGGCCTACGAGCAGTACTTC	CASSGGTRAYEQYF
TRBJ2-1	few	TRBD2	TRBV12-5	TGTGCTAGTGGTTCGGGACTAGCGTACAATGAGCAGTTCTTC	CASGSGLAYNEQFF
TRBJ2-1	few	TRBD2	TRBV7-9	TGTGCCAGCAGCCCCATAGCGGGAGGTACCTACAATGAGCAGTTCTTC	CASSPIAGGTYNEQFF
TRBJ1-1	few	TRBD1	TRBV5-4	TGTGCCAGCAGCGAGGGACAGGGGAGTAGGGCTGAAGCTTTCTTT	CASSEGQGSRAEAFF
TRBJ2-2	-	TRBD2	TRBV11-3	TGTGCCAGCAGCAGGGGGACTAGGGACACCGGGGAGCTGTTTTTT	CASSRGTRDTGELFF
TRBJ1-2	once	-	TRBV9	TGTGCCAGCAGCGTAGATCAGAGTCACTATGGCTACACCTTC	CASSVDQSHYGYTF
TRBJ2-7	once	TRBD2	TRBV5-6	TGTGCCAGCAGCTCCTTAGCGGGAGCTGGCCACGAGCAGTACTTC	CASSSLAGAGHEQYF
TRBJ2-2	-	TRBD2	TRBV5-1	TGCGCCAGCAGCCGGGGACTAGCGCTAGGAACCGGGGAGCTGTTTTTT	CASSRGLALGTGELFF
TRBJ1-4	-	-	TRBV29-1	TGCAGCTTCCGGGGGGGTGATGGCGGAAAACTGTTTTTT	CSFRGGDGGKLFF
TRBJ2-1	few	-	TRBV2	TGTGCCAGCACCCGGGAAGCCGGGGAATCGGGTGGGCAGTTCTTC	CASTREAGESGGQFF
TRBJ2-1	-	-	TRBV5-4	TGTGCCAGCAGCCAATGGACGGGTCGATTTGAGCAGTTCTTC	CASSQWTGRFEQFF
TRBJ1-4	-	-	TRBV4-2	TGTGCCAGCAGCCAAAAGGGGGGGGGCGGAGAAAAACTGTTTTTT	CASSQKGGGGEKLFF
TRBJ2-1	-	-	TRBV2	TGTGCCAGCAGTGAACTAGCCTACAATGAGCAGTTCTTC	CASSELAYNEQFF
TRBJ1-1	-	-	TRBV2	TGTGCCAGCAGGGAAAGGACTGAAGCTTTCTTT	CASRERTEAFF
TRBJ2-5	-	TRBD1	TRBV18	TGTGCCAGCTCAGACAGGGGGAAGCAAGAGACCCAGTACTTC	CASSDRGKQETQYF